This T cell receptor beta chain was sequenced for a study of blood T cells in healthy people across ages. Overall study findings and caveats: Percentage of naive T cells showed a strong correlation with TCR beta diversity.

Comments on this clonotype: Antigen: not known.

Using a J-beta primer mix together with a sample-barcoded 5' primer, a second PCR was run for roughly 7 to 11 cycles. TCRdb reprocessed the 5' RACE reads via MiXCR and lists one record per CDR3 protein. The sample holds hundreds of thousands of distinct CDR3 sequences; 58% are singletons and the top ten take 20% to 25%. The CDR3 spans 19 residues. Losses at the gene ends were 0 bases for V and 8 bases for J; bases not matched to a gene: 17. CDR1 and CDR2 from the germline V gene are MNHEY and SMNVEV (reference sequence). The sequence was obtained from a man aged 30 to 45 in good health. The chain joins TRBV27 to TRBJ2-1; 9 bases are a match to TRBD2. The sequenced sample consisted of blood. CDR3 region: CASSLSPLRGGDLRDEQFF. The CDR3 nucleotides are TGTGCCAGCAGTTTATCGCCACTGCGCGGGGGGGACCTACGGGATGAGCAGTTCTTC.